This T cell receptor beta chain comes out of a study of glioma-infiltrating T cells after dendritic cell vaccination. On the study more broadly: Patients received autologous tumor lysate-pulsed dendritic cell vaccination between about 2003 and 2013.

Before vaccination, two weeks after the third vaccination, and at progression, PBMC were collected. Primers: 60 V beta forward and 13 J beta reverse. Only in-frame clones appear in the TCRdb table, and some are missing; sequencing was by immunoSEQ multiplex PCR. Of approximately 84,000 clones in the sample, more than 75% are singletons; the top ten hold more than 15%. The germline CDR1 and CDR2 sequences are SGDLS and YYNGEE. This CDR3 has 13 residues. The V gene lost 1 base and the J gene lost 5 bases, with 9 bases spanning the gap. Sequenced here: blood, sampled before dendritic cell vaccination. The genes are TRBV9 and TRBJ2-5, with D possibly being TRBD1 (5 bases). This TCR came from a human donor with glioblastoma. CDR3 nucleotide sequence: TGTGCCAGCAGCGTAAGGGGTGAGGAGACCCAGTACTTC. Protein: CASSVRGEETQYF.